This record covers a single T cell receptor (beta chain). This sample stems from a study of cytomegalovirus exposure and HLA in healthy donors. The table came from immunoSEQ multiplex PCR; TCRdb's copy has only in-frame clones and leaves some out. Of over 200,000 clones in the sample, 85% to 90% were seen once. Germline CDR1 reads LGHNA; CDR2 reads YSLEER. This CDR3 is 14 amino acids long. V was clipped by 4 bases and J by 6 bases, with 13 bases between them. The material sequenced was PBMCs. This receptor was obtained from a young woman in good health and CMV-seronegative. The genes are TRBV4-3 and TRBJ2-1; D is possibly TRBD2 (5 bases). The CDR3 region is CASSPVGSLNEQFF. CDR3 sequence (DNA): TGCGCCAGCAGCCCGGTGGGGAGTCTCAATGAGCAGTTCTTC.